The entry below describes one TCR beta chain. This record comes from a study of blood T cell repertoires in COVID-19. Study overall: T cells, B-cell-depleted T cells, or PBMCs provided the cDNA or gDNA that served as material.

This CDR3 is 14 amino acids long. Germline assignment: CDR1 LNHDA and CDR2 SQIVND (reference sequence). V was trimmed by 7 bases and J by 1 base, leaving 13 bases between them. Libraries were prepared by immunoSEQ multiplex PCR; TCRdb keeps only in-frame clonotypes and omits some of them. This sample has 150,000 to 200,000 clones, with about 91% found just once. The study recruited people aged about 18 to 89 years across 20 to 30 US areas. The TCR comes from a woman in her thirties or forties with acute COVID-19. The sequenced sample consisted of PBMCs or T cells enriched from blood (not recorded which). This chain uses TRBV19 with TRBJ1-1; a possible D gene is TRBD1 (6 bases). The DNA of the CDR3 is TGTGCCAGTATCGGGGGGCGACCGAACACTGAAGCTTTCTTT. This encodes CASIGGRPNTEAFF.